These T cell receptor beta chains were read from a single sample in a study of cytomegalovirus exposure and HLA in healthy donors. Here immunoSEQ multiplex PCR was the method, and the copy in TCRdb shows in-frame clones only, minus some. The sample holds some 180,000 clones; roughly 87% are singletons and the top ten take 1.5%. Material for sequencing was PBMCs. Receptor source: a man aged 35-49 years in good health and CMV-seronegative. Each CDR3 is given with its conserved first and last residue. D genes are given only for firm matches. A row's size may be missing; if present it is once, few, many or a size class.

J	size	D	V	CDR3	DNA
TRBJ1-1	.	TRBD1	TRBV6-6	CASSYSGQGGTEAFF	TGTGCCAGCAGTTACTCGGGACAGGGCGGCACTGAAGCTTTCTTT
TRBJ1-2	.	.	TRBV2	CASSDGPAGGYTF	TGTGCCAGCAGTGACGGCCCAGCGGGTGGCTACACCTTC
TRBJ1-5	.	.	TRBV27	CASSLERGGQPQHF	TGTGCCAGCAGCCTAGAGAGGGGGGGTCAGCCCCAGCATTTT
TRBJ1-2	.	.	TRBV5-4	CASSLDRKPYGYTF	TGTGCCAGCAGCTTGGACCGAAAGCCATATGGCTACACCTTC
TRBJ1-1	once	TRBD1	TRBV29-1	CSAKGDRGVNTEAFF	TGCAGCGCCAAAGGGGACAGGGGGGTGAACACTGAAGCTTTCTTT
TRBJ1-4	.	TRBD1	TRBV19	CASTPQGTNEKLFF	TGTGCCAGTACCCCACAGGGGACTAATGAAAAACTGTTTTTT
TRBJ2-3	.	TRBD2	TRBV11-3	CASSDRTSGVTDTQYF	TGTGCCAGCAGCGATCGGACTAGCGGGGTAACAGATACGCAGTATTTT
TRBJ1-5	.	TRBD1	TRBV7-8	CASSAPTGTVVNQPQHF	TGTGCCAGCAGTGCCCCTACCGGGACAGTTGTTAATCAGCCCCAGCATTTT
TRBJ2-3	.	TRBD2	TRBV6-6	CASINSGLAGTDTQYF	TGTGCCAGCATCAACTCGGGACTAGCGGGCACAGATACGCAGTATTTT
TRBJ2-7	.	TRBD1	TRBV6-5	CASKPPGQAAYEQYF	TGTGCCAGCAAGCCCCCGGGACAGGCCGCCTACGAGCAGTACTTC
TRBJ1-2	.	.	TRBV5-8	CASSLALANYGYTF	TGTGCCAGCAGCTTGGCCCTAGCTAACTATGGCTACACCTTC
TRBJ2-1	.	.	TRBV4-3	CASSQEGGYPFTDEQFF	TGCGCCAGCAGCCAAGAAGGAGGCTACCCATTTACCGATGAGCAGTTCTTC
TRBJ2-7	.	.	TRBV6-6	CASKGGATYEQYF	TGTGCCAGCAAAGGCGGGGCAACCTACGAGCAGTACTTC
TRBJ2-1	.	.	TRBV5-4	CASSLFQQVLFF	TGTGCCAGCAGCCTCTTCCAACAAGTTCTGTTCTTC
TRBJ2-6	.	.	TRBV6-4	CASSEEGEGGANVLTF	TGTGCCAGCAGTGAGGAGGGAGAAGGTGGGGCCAACGTCCTGACTTTC
TRBJ2-5	.	TRBD2	TRBV6-1	CATLKRGGGETQYF	TGTGCCACCCTAAAGCGGGGGGGCGGTGAGACCCAGTACTTC
TRBJ2-3	.	.	TRBV19	CASSIGGSGGTDTQYF	TGTGCCAGTAGTATAGGCGGTAGCGGAGGCACAGATACGCAGTATTTT
TRBJ1-2	.	.	TRBV4-3	CASSQDVGYGYTF	TGCGCCAGCAGCCAAGATGTCGGGTATGGCTACACCTTC
TRBJ1-2	.	.	TRBV29-1	CSVALNQYRDGGYTF	TGCAGCGTTGCCCTTAATCAATACAGGGATGGCGGCTACACCTTC
TRBJ1-6	.	TRBD1	TRBV4-3	CASSQFGQGGSYNSPLHF	TGCGCCAGCAGCCAATTTGGACAGGGAGGATCCTATAATTCACCCCTCCACTTT
TRBJ2-7	.	.	TRBV6-1	CASSLTRLPSEQYF	TGTGCCAGCAGTTTGACCCGACTGCCCTCCGAGCAGTACTTC
TRBJ2-4	.	.	TRBV2	CASSEGVLGPNIQYF	TGTGCCAGCAGTGAGGGAGTCTTAGGTCCAAACATTCAGTACTTC
TRBJ1-1	.	TRBD1	TRBV7-3	CASSFRGHTEAFF	TGTGCCAGCAGTTTTAGGGGGCATACTGAAGCTTTCTTT
TRBJ2-1	.	TRBD2	TRBV7-8	CASSFSGNEQFF	TGTGCCAGCAGCTTTAGCGGGAATGAGCAGTTCTTC
TRBJ1-5	.	TRBD1	TRBV18	CASSLDRGRNQPQHF	TGTGCCAGCTCACTGGACAGGGGGCGGAATCAGCCCCAGCATTTT
TRBJ1-5	.	.	TRBV27	CASSLSRVTLSNQPQHF	TGTGCCAGCAGTTTAAGCAGGGTGACTTTAAGCAATCAGCCCCAGCATTTT
TRBJ2-2	.	.	TRBV27	CASSFAVTGELFF	TGTGCCAGCTCCTTTGCGGTTACCGGGGAGCTGTTTTTT
TRBJ2-1	.	TRBD2	TRBV7-8	CASSLARLATRAASSYNEQFF	TGTGCCAGCAGCTTAGCTAGACTAGCGACCCGAGCTGCGAGCTCCTACAATGAGCAGTTCTTC
TRBJ1-3	.	.	TRBV30	CAWGKGAGNTIYF	TGTGCCTGGGGAAAGGGGGCTGGAAACACCATATATTTT
TRBJ2-7	once	.	TRBV27	CASIYEQYF	TGTGCCAGTATCTACGAGCAGTACTTC
TRBJ1-4	.	.	TRBV18	CASSPYNEKLFF	TGTGCCAGCTCACCATATAATGAAAAACTGTTTTTT
TRBJ2-2	.	TRBD2	TRBV7-2	CASSLELAGDPGELFF	TGTGCCAGCAGCTTAGAACTAGCGGGAGATCCCGGGGAGCTGTTTTTT
TRBJ2-7	.	.	TRBV29-1	CSVAPGQYF	TGCAGCGTTGCCCCCGGGCAGTACTTC
TRBJ2-5	.	.	TRBV2	CASKTDQETQYF	TGTGCCAGCAAGACAGATCAAGAGACCCAGTACTTC
TRBJ2-3	.	TRBD1	TRBV18	CASSLNRGYTDTQYF	TGTGCCAGCTCACTGAACAGGGGGTACACAGATACGCAGTATTTT
TRBJ1-4	.	.	TRBV7-9	CASSPNVGANEKLFF	TGTGCCAGCAGCCCCAACGTGGGCGCTAATGAAAAACTGTTTTTT